Described below is a single T cell receptor (beta chain) sequence and its context. Its antigen is still unknown. There are no base qualities to consult, and no much larger clone falls within one base. The data were taken from a study of blood T cell repertoires in COVID-19 (dated by TCRdb to 2018 to 2021). Regarding the complete study: Samples from collaborators originated in the United States, Italy and Spain and spanned both the acute and convalescent phases of COVID-19. The prospective study material was composed of cDNA or gDNA derived from T cells, B-cell-depleted T cells, or PBMCs. Deeply sampled blood TCRbeta repertoires from subjects exposed to, actively infected with, or recovered from COVID-19 were included in the dataset. A freely available public database, intended as a resource for researchers studying the immune response to SARS-CoV-2, is where the repertoires were released. The samples were drawn from the first 160 participants of the ongoing ImmuneRACE study and from more than 1,000 subjects provided by 6 global collaborators. A de-identified subject ID, COVID-19 status, age in years and sex were almost always included in the sample metadata. HLA class I and class II types, where available, came from metadata supplied by the sample provider rather than from assay-based typing. Broader findings and caveats from the paper: The amount of clinical and demographic metadata varied by source and participant and was provided uncurated.

The collaborating institutions used their own protocols to collect whole blood in K2EDTA tubes. For TCRbeta analysis, collaborators shipped samples as frozen whole blood, isolated PBMCs, or DNA extracted from either of those sample types. TCRbeta CDR3 regions were amplified from genomic DNA by means of the immunoSEQ Assay, a bias-controlled multiplex PCR. Turning to the authors' computational methods: The number of nucleated cells in each sample was estimated from the amplification of reference gene primers within the assay. To quantify the absolute abundance of each unique TCRbeta CDR3 rearrangement, sequence reads were collapsed and filtered. For each sample, productive Simpson clonality was calculated by taking the square root of Simpson's diversity index across productive rearrangements. As stored in TCRdb, this immuneACCESS dataset retains in-frame rearrangements with V and J assigned. A fraction of the clones does not appear; measured against another copy, unresolved V genes explain less than half of the discrepancy, and the remainder lacks a known reason. V and J calls and clone size are given by that table; D and trimming were obtained from the DNA. Counted in this sample were approximately 150,000 clones; approximately 90% of them appeared once. The ten largest clones represent 3.5% to 4.5% of the sample.

Specimen: peripheral blood. The clonotype originates from a woman aged 55-70 years with active or convalescent COVID-19.

The nucleotides are TGTGCCAGCAGCCAAGATCGGGGGGCTCTATCCTACGAGCAGTACTTC. It specifies CASSQDRGALSYEQYF. This chain joins TRBV3-1 (or the pseudogene TRBV3-2) to TRBJ2-7; a tentative D match to TRBD2 spans 7 bases. The CDR3 covers 16 residues, taking in both the cysteine and the phenylalanine. Of all the DNA, just the CDR3 is kept, 48 bases in frame from base 1. V gives up 0 bases and J gives up 1 base, and the segment between their germline ends measures 13 bases. The germline V gene encodes CDR1 LGHDT and CDR2 YNNKEL (reference sequence).